Shown below are 26 T cell receptor beta chains from a single sample sequenced in a study of cytomegalovirus exposure and HLA in healthy donors. The PCR was carried out with 60 Vbeta primers and 13 Jbeta primers. The data were produced by immunoSEQ multiplex PCR, yet TCRdb's version contains in-frame clones alone and is incomplete. The sample carries approximately 110,000 clones, approximately 70% recorded once. The sequenced material came from PBMCs. The receptors shown here come from a man in his forties in good health and CMV-seropositive.

The V gene is TRBV28, the J gene TRBJ2-5; D remains unclear. TRBJ2-7 matches the DNA end more closely, so the J call is doubtful. Germline CDR1 reads MDHEN; CDR2 reads SYDVKM. This CDR3 has 15 residues. This CDR3 reads CASSSQTRIYREQYF. CDR3 sequence (DNA): TGTGCCAGCAGTTCGCAGACAAGAATCTACCGCGAGCAGTACTTC.

Turning to this clone: A junction end diverges from the germline sequence, so it may reflect a read error. The rearrangement joins TRBV7-7 to TRBJ2-2; 9 nucleotides match TRBD1. The germline V gene has CDR1 SSHAT and CDR2 FNYEAQ (reference sequence). The CDR3 consists of 14 residues. CDR3: CASSLGTGPGELFF. CDR3 bases: TGTGCTAGCAGCCTGGGGACAGGGCCCGGGGAGCTGTTTTTT. The variable domain in full, completed from reference TRBV7-7 and TRBJ2-2, reads GAGVSQSPRYKVTKRGQDVTLRCDPISSHATLYWYQQALGQGPEFLTYFNYEAQPDKSGLPSDRFSAERPEGSISTLTIQRTEQRDSAMYRCASSLGTGPGELFFGEGSRLTVL.

The chain couples TRBV29-1 to TRBJ2-1; 9 nucleotides align to TRBD2. CDR3 size: 14 residues. Germline values: CDR1 SQVTM, CDR2 ANQGSEA. V lost 7 bases to trimming and J lost 9 bases; unmatched junction nucleotides: 13. CDR3: CSGSAGGGGSEQFF. CDR3 DNA: TGCAGCGGTTCAGCGGGAGGAGGGGGTAGTGAGCAGTTCTTC.

This clone was seen only once. V is TRBV6-1 and J is TRBJ1-2; D is undetermined. This CDR3 has 15 residues. V was clipped by 6 bases and J by 5 bases, with 19 bases between them. CDR1 MNHNS and CDR2 SASEGT come from the germline V gene. The CDR3 sequence: CASSPATGIGYGYTF. The CDR3 coding sequence is TGTGCCAGCAGCCCCGCCACGGGGATCGGGTATGGCTACACCTTC.

The V call is TRBV25-1, the J call TRBJ2-3; 10 bases align to TRBD2. V trimming: 6 bases; J trimming: 0 bases; junction bases outside the gene matches: 3. CDR1 and CDR2 (germline): MGHDK, SYGVNS. The CDR3 totals 15 residues. CDR3: CASSQLAGSTDTQYF. The CDR3 DNA sequence: TGTGCCAGCAGCCAACTAGCGGGGAGCACAGATACGCAGTATTTT.

The chain carries TRBV2 and TRBJ2-3, with a possible D match to TRBD2 (6 bases). Trimming shortened V by 8 bases and J by 4 bases, and 16 bases separated the two germline ends. The CDR3 runs to 14 residues. CDR1 SNHLY and CDR2 FYNNEI come from the germline V gene. CDR3 region: CASRTGEGPDTQYF. The CDR3 DNA follows: TGTGCCAGCCGTACGGGAGAGGGCCCAGATACGCAGTATTTT.

There are a few counts of this clone. The chain combines TRBV6-5 with TRBJ1-3, with unresolved D. V was pared by 8 bases and J by 0 bases, with 8 bases between. There are 13 residues in the CDR3. Germline values: CDR1 MNHEY, CDR2 SVGAGI. In DNA form, the CDR3 reads TGTGCCAGCTATGACACCTCTGGAAACACCATATATTTT. Its protein is CASYDTSGNTIYF.

The sample holds a few counts of this clone. The CDR3 here is CASSSGGRYEKLFF. CDR3 nucleotides: TGCGCCAGCAGCTCCGGAGGCAGATATGAAAAACTGTTTTTT. The V and J genes are TRBV5-1 and TRBJ1-4; no reliable D call. The V end was cut by 3 bases, the J end by 6 bases, with 12 bases between. CDR1 is SGHRS and CDR2 is YFSETQ in the germline V gene. The CDR3 loop spans 14 amino acids.

V and J are TRBV14 and TRBJ2-7; TRBD1 matches at 11 bases. V lost 4 bases and J lost 6; bases outside the gene matches: 8. This CDR3 is 15 amino acids long. The germline CDR1 and CDR2 sequences are SGHDN and FVKESK. Here the CDR3 reads CASSPEPDRGREQYF. In DNA form, the CDR3 reads TGTGCCAGCAGCCCGGAACCGGACAGGGGGCGCGAGCAGTACTTC.

The chain employs TRBV28 and TRBJ1-1; no firm D call. The CDR3 runs 14 residues. Germline V gene lookup returns CDR1 MDHEN and CDR2 SYDVKM. The V end was cut by 3 bases, the J end by 0 bases, with 8 bases between. The chain's CDR3 is CASSLNQVNTEAFF. For the CDR3, the DNA is TGTGCCAGCAGTTTGAATCAGGTGAACACTGAAGCTTTCTTT.

The chain combines TRBV5-6 with TRBJ1-5; 8 nucleotides align to TRBD1. The junction had 7 bases not matched to a gene; V was cut back by 2 bases and J by 6 bases. This CDR3 has 15 amino acids. Germline CDR1 and CDR2: SGHDT and YYEEEE. The CDR3 here is CASSFLGTGAQPQHF. In DNA form, the CDR3 reads TGTGCCAGCAGCTTTCTTGGGACAGGCGCTCAGCCCCAGCATTTT.

The CDR3 region is CASSPLPSQTQHF. CDR3 nucleotides: TGTGCCAGCAGCCCTCTCCCTTCCCAGACCCAGCATTTT. The chain uses TRBV7-2 and TRBJ1-5; D is ambiguous. V was clipped by 5 bases and J by 11 bases, with 16 bases between them. The CDR3 spans 13 residues. Germline V gene lookup returns CDR1 SGHTA and CDR2 FQGNSA.

The chain employs TRBV30 and TRBJ1-4; 9 nucleotides align to TRBD1. The V segment lost 5 bases and the J segment 10 bases; nucleotides outside the gene matches: 8. From germline, CDR1 is GTSNPN and CDR2 SVGIG (reference sequence). This CDR3 spans 13 amino acids. The CDR3 reads CAWETGGGGKLFF. The CDR3 coding sequence is TGTGCCTGGGAGACAGGGGGTGGGGGAAAACTGTTTTTT.

On this clone itself: This same CDR3 is encoded by further DNA sequences in the sample. This chain uses TRBV15 with TRBJ1-1; maybe TRBD1 (5 bases). CDR1 is LNHNV and CDR2 is YYDKDF in the germline V gene (reference sequence). Trimming stripped 1 base from V and 1 base from J, with 7 bases between. The CDR3 totals 14 residues. CDR3 coding DNA: TGTGCCACCAGCAGAGGGGGGGGGAACACTGAAGCTTTCTTT. As protein: CATSRGGGNTEAFF.

This clone was seen just once. The V gene is TRBV7-8, the J gene TRBJ2-2; D might be TRBD1 (5 bases). Germline CDR1 reads SGHVS; CDR2 reads FQNEAQ. Trimming stripped 1 base from V and 4 bases from J, with 13 bases between. The CDR3 runs to 16 residues. The CDR3 DNA reads TGTGCCAGCAGCTTAGATCAGGGTCTAAGCACCGGGGAGCTGTTTTTT. This encodes CASSLDQGLSTGELFF.

The rearrangement uses TRBV2 and TRBJ2-2; TRBD1 matches at 9 bases. CDR1 is SNHLY and CDR2 is FYNNEI in the germline V gene. With V trimmed by 7 bases and J by 6 bases, 9 bases remained unmatched. The CDR3 has 15 residues. The CDR3 spells CASTPEGQGSGELFF. The CDR3 bases are TGTGCCAGCACCCCAGAGGGACAGGGATCCGGGGAGCTGTTTTTT.

V is TRBV5-1 and J is TRBJ2-5; 10 nucleotides align to TRBD2. The CDR3 extends over 13 amino acids. Germline CDR1 reads SGHRS; CDR2 reads YFSETQ. Losses at the gene ends were 4 bases for V and 5 bases for J; bases not matched to a gene: 2. The DNA for the CDR3 is TGCGCCAGCAGCCCGGGACTAGCGGAGACCCAGTACTTC. Protein sequence: CASSPGLAETQYF.

Remarks on this clone: At one end the junction does not follow the germline gene, possibly because of a read error. The rearrangement joins TRBV7-9 to TRBJ1-1; 8 bases line up with TRBD1. This CDR3 is built from 13 residues. Per the germline V gene, CDR1 is SEHNR and CDR2 is FQNEAQ (reference sequence). The CDR3 spells CSSSRTGGTEAFF. The CDR3 nucleotides read TGTTCCAGCAGCCGAACAGGGGGCACTGAAGCTTTCTTT.

The chain couples TRBV5-1 to TRBJ1-4; TRBD1 agrees at 12 bases. V lost 4 bases and J lost 2; bases outside the gene matches: 3. CDR3 size: 16 residues. Germline values: CDR1 SGHRS, CDR2 YFSETQ. CDR3 region: CASSGGQGATNEKLFF. CDR3 nucleotides: TGCGCCAGCAGCGGGGGACAGGGGGCCACTAATGAAAAACTGTTTTTT.

This clone was seen only once. V usage is TRBV11-2 and J usage is TRBJ2-6; 7 bases are shared with TRBD1. The CDR3 covers 15 residues. Germline V gene sequence: CDR1 SGHAT, CDR2 FQNNGV. The J segment lost 2 bases and the V segment lost 5 bases, leaving 3 bases of the junction unmatched. The chain's CDR3 is CASSTDRAGANVLTF. CDR3 nucleotides: TGTGCCAGCAGCACCGACAGGGCTGGGGCCAACGTCCTGACTTTC.

V gene TRBV6-6 combines with J gene TRBJ1-2; 8 bases align to TRBD1. Germline V CDR1 and CDR2: MNHNY, SVGAGI (reference sequence). V was clipped by 6 bases and J by 3 bases; unmatched bases: 6. The CDR3 covers 14 residues. This CDR3 reads CASRMTGADYGYTF. As DNA, the CDR3 is TGTGCCAGCAGGATGACAGGGGCGGACTATGGCTACACCTTC.

CDR3 loop: CASSQGRGAGFTDTQYF. The CDR3 DNA reads as TGCGCCAGCAGCCAAGGAAGGGGCGCGGGATTCACAGATACGCAGTATTTT. The chain employs TRBV4-1 and TRBJ2-3; D is possibly TRBD2 (6 bases). The germline V gene has CDR1 MGHRA and CDR2 YSYEKL. This CDR3 contains 17 residues. V was cut by 1 base and J by 2 bases, with 16 bases left in between.

V usage is TRBV27 and J usage is TRBJ1-4; TRBD1 aligns across 11 bases. Germline CDR1 MNHEY, CDR2 SMNVEV (reference sequence). CDR3 length: 18 amino acids. The V segment lost 3 bases and the J segment 8 bases; nucleotides outside the gene matches: 14. CDR3: CASSFLGEAGTGGEKLFF. The CDR3 bases are TGTGCCAGCAGTTTTCTTGGGGAGGCCGGGACAGGGGGGGAAAAACTGTTTTTT.

This clone showed up just a few times. The V gene is TRBV6-6, the J gene TRBJ1-4; TRBD1 agrees at 7 bases. CDR3 size: 15 residues. The trim removed 2 bases at V and 2 bases at J, leaving 2 bases unmatched. Germline V gene lookup returns CDR1 MNHNY and CDR2 SVGAGI (reference sequence). For the CDR3, the DNA is TGTGCCAGCAGTTACACGACAGGGACTAATGAAAAACTGTTTTTT. Its translation is CASSYTTGTNEKLFF.

The V call is TRBV7-8, the J call TRBJ1-3, with 7 bases aligning to TRBD1. V gave up 4 bases and J gave up 4 bases; unmatched junction bases: 4. Germline V CDR1 and CDR2: SGHVS, FQNEAQ. The CDR3 contains 14 residues. CDR3 DNA: TGTGCCAGCAGCTCAACAGGGGTGGGAAACACCATATATTTT. Its protein product is CASSSTGVGNTIYF.

This clone was recorded only once. This chain links TRBV28 with TRBJ2-7, with 8 bases identical to TRBD2. There are 13 residues in the CDR3. Germline-derived CDR1 and CDR2 are MDHEN and SYDVKM. After removal of 7 bases from V and 2 bases from J, the junction contained 4 bases not matched to a gene. In DNA form, the CDR3 reads TGTGCCAGCAACGGGGGGGCCCCCTACGAGCAGTACTTC. It specifies CASNGGAPYEQYF. Based on the CDR3 plus reference TRBV28 and TRBJ2-7, the full variable domain is DVKVTQSSRYLVKRTGEKVFLECVQDMDHENMFWYRQDPGLGLRLIYFSYDVKMKEKGDIPEGYSVSREKKERFSLILESASTNQTSMYLCASNGGAPYEQYFGPGTRLTVT.